This T cell receptor (beta chain) was found in a study of T cell repertoires in cytomegalovirus infection. The wider study: TCR beta signatures that were public indicated CMV infection and matching HLA type. Whole-study results and caveats: In two of eight donors, the top clonotype was HLA-C-restricted CMV-specific.

A single record per CDR3 protein comes from TCRdb applying MiXCR to the reads. The table has over 450,000 distinct CDR3 sequences, 11% seen once. This clonotype has a count of ten or more. Antigen unknown. Germline-derived CDR1 and CDR2 are SGHRS and YFSETQ. This CDR3 contains 13 residues. The V gene lost 2 bases and the J gene lost 8 bases, with 11 bases spanning the gap. The sequenced material came from PBMCs. The origin of this receptor is a human donor in good health (CMV status not recorded). Some clones in this sample may be carry-over from other donors' samples. V usage is TRBV5-1 and J usage is TRBJ2-4, with a possible D match to TRBD1 (6 bases). Here the CDR3 DNA reads TGCGCCAGCAGCTTCCGACAGGAGGACATTCAGTACTTC. Translation: CASSFRQEDIQYF. The full variable domain, rest sourced from reference TRBV5-1 and TRBJ2-4, is KAGVTQTPRYLIKTRGQQVTLSCSPISGHRSVSWYQQTPGQGLQFLFEYFSETQRNKGNFPGRFSGRQFSNSRSEMNVSTLELGDSALYLCASSFRQEDIQYFGAGTRLSVL.